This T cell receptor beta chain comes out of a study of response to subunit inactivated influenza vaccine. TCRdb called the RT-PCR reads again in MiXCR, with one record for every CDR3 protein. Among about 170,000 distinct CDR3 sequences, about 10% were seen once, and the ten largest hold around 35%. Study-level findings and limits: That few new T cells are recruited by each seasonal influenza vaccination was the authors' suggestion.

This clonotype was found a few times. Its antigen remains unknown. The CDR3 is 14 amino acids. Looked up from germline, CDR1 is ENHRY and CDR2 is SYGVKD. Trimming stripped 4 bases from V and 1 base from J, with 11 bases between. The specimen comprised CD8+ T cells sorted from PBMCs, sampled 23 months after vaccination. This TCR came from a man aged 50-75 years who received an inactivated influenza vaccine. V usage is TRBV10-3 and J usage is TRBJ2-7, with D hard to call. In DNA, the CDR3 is TGTGCCATCAGTGGGTTGGACGGATCCTACGAGCAGTACTTC. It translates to CAISGLDGSYEQYF.